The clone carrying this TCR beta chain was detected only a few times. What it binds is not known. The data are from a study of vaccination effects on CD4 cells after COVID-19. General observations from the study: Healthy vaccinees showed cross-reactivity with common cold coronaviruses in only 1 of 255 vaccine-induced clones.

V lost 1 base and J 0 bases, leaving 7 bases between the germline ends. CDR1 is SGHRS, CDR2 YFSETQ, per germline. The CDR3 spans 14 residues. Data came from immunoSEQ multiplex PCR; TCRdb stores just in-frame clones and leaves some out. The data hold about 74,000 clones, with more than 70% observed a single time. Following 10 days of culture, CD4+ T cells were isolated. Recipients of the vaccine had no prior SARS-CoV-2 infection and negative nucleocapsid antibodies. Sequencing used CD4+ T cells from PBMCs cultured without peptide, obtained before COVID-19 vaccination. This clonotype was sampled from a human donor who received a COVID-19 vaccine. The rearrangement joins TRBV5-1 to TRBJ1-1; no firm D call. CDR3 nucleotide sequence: TGCGCCAGCAGCTTGAGCGCAGTGAACACTGAAGCTTTCTTT. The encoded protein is CASSLSAVNTEAFF. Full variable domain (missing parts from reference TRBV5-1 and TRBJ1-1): KAGVTQTPRYLIKTRGQQVTLSCSPISGHRSVSWYQQTPGQGLQFLFEYFSETQRNKGNFPGRFSGRQFSNSRSEMNVSTLELGDSALYLCASSLSAVNTEAFFGQGTRLTVV.